These T cell receptor beta chains were read from a single sample in a study of blood T cell repertoires in COVID-19. The repertoire was sequenced with immunoSEQ multiplex PCR; TCRdb's copy has only in-frame clones and lacks some. The sample lists approximately 94,000 clones, 85% to 90% seen once, with roughly 8.3% in the top ten. Specimen: peripheral blood. These receptors were collected from an older woman with acute or convalescent COVID-19. Both conserved end residues are trimmed from each CDR3. Where a row states a size, it is once, few, many or the class of an expanded clone; other rows omit it.

j_call clone_size v_call cdr3_aa
TRBJ1-4 NA TRBV19 ASSGQGEVEKLF
TRBJ1-1 NA TRBV27 ASQGWGVRTEAF
TRBJ2-1 NA TRBV5-1 ASSTPGQEYNEQF
TRBJ2-1 NA TRBV7-7 ASSQGQAAYNEQF
TRBJ1-1 NA TRBV6-5 ASSYSSEIAEAF
TRBJ2-7 few TRBV11-2 ASSLRAGGAYEQY
TRBJ2-2 NA TRBV7-9 ASSLFGGTGELF
TRBJ2-7 NA TRBV5-1 ASNPGQGVVEQY
TRBJ1-5 NA TRBV5-5 ASSLEQPRANQPQH
TRBJ2-2 NA TRBV2 ASTSGTGNTGELF
TRBJ1-3 NA TRBV6-5 ASSLGQGSGNTIY
TRBJ1-3 once TRBV29-1 SVEDSLSGNTIY
TRBJ1-4 NA TRBV15 ATSRDAGWEKLF
TRBJ1-1 NA TRBV5-1 ASSTGQNNMNTEAF
TRBJ1-1 NA TRBV3-1/TRBV3-2 ASSQDSGGVGYTEAF
TRBJ1-1 NA TRBV11-3 ASSLDQGAPCAF
TRBJ1-2 NA TRBV29-1 SVGGQGNNYGYT
TRBJ2-5 NA TRBV5-1 ASSFRDRGIEETQY
TRBJ2-7 NA TRBV20-1 SASFTSGGVQY
TRBJ2-3 NA TRBV15 ATSTHTDTQY
TRBJ1-6 NA TRBV2 ASSPGLSHSPLH
TRBJ1-5 NA TRBV3-1/TRBV3-2 ASSQDSTEGQPQH
TRBJ2-7 NA TRBV28 ASSYGSSYEQY
TRBJ2-5 NA TRBV6-2/TRBV6-3 ASSRTGWETQY